Shown below are 14 T cell receptor beta chains from a single sample sequenced in a study of cytomegalovirus exposure and HLA in healthy donors. PCR amplification relied on 60 Vbeta primers (plus 13 Jbeta primers). Repertoires were generated with immunoSEQ multiplex PCR, while TCRdb's copy carries only in-frame clones and drops some. The sample includes 150,000 to 200,000 clones, less than 90% of them seen just once. Sequenced sample: PBMCs. The receptors were gathered from a boy between 2 and 10 years old in good health and CMV-seronegative.

The chain has TRBV27 and TRBJ2-5; 11 bases match TRBD2. Germline V lookup: CDR1 MNHEY, CDR2 SMNVEV (reference sequence). V lost 6 bases to trimming and J lost 2 bases; unmatched junction nucleotides: 5. The CDR3 extends over 15 amino acids. Written as DNA, the CDR3 is TGTGCCAGCAGCTCCGGGACTAGCGGACAAGAGACCCAGTACTTC. Its protein is CASSSGTSGQETQYF.

The V call is TRBV13, the J call TRBJ2-3; 7 bases map to TRBD2. V lost 5 bases to trimming and J lost 0 bases; unmatched junction nucleotides: 11. The CDR3 has 17 residues. The germline gives CDR1 PRHDT, CDR2 FYEKMQ (reference sequence). In DNA, the CDR3 is TGTGCCAGCAGCATACTGGTGGCGGGGGTGAGCACAGATACGCAGTATTTT. Encoded protein: CASSILVAGVSTDTQYF.

This clone was detected only once. The chain employs TRBV19 and TRBJ2-1, with 7 bases fitting TRBD2. There are 15 residues in the CDR3. V gave up 7 bases and J gave up 0 bases; unmatched junction bases: 6. CDR1 LNHDA and CDR2 SQIVND come from the germline V gene (reference sequence). In nucleotides, the CDR3 is TGTGCCAGTACCCCCGGCGGGAGCTCCTACAATGAGCAGTTCTTC. As protein: CASTPGGSSYNEQFF.

This clone was counted between two and nine times. The chain combines TRBV7-3 with TRBJ2-1; 16 bases fit TRBD2. CDR3 length equals 17 residues. Germline CDR1 and CDR2: SGHTA and FQGTGA. Trimming took 3 bases from V and 10 from J; bases not matched to a gene: 9. CDR3 amino acids: CASSLTGTSGRGGEQFF. The CDR3 bases are TGTGCCAGCAGCTTGACCGGGACTAGCGGGAGGGGAGGCGAGCAGTTCTTC.

The gene calls are TRBV7-9 and TRBJ2-2; D unclear. V was pared by 6 bases and J by 5 bases, with 7 bases between. Looked up from germline, CDR1 is SEHNR and CDR2 is FQNEAQ (reference sequence). CDR3 length: 12 amino acids. CDR3 DNA sequence: TGTGCCAGCAGACGAGAGACCGGGGAGCTGTTTTTT. It encodes CASRRETGELFF.

The chain links TRBV7-9 to TRBJ2-5; 7 bases map to TRBD1. Per the germline V gene, CDR1 is SEHNR and CDR2 is FQNEAQ (reference sequence). The CDR3 sequence is 16 residues long. Germline trimming cut 3 bases from V and 0 bases from J; bases unmatched to any gene: 7. CDR3 DNA: TGTGCCAGCAGCTTGGGACAGCCGATACACCAAGAGACCCAGTACTTC. This encodes CASSLGQPIHQETQYF.

V is TRBV4-1 and J is TRBJ2-2, with TRBD1 as a possible D gene (6 bases). Germline CDR1 MGHRA, CDR2 YSYEKL. V lost 0 bases and J lost 2, with 10 bases in between. This CDR3 is built from 16 residues. In DNA form, the CDR3 reads TGCGCCAGCAGCCAAGAGGGGACAAGAAACACCGGGGAGCTGTTTTTT. Encoded protein: CASSQEGTRNTGELFF.

The CDR3 loop reads CASSPASGMGEQFF. CDR3 bases: TGTGCCAGCTCACCTGCTAGCGGGATGGGAGAGCAGTTCTTC. The rearrangement uses TRBV18 and TRBJ2-1, with 9 bases fitting TRBD2. Per the germline V gene, CDR1 is KGHSH and CDR2 is LQKENI. The CDR3 is 14 residues long. With 3 bases clipped from V and 10 bases from J, the junction kept 7 bases outside the gene matches.

The CDR3: CASSQGRASGYNEQFF. The CDR3 DNA reads as TGTGCCAGCAGCCAAGGAAGGGCTAGCGGATACAATGAGCAGTTCTTC. The chain is built from TRBV14 and TRBJ2-1; 7 bases are shared with TRBD2. The CDR3 is 16 residues long. Germline CDR1 reads SGHDN; CDR2 reads FVKESK. V lost 1 base, J lost 4 bases, and 7 bases stayed unmatched. The variable domain in full, with the rest retrieved from reference TRBV14 and TRBJ2-1, is EAGVTQFPSHSVIEKGQTVTLRCDPISGHDNLYWYRRVMGKEIKFLLHFVKESKQDESGMPNNRFLAERTGGTYSTLKVQPAELEDSGVYFCASSQGRASGYNEQFFGPGTRLTVL.

The chain combines TRBV4-2 with TRBJ1-1; 7 bases are a match to TRBD1. Germline V gives CDR1 LGHNA, CDR2 YNFKEQ. The CDR3 covers 15 residues. J gave up 4 bases and V 1 base, and 6 bases lay outside the gene matches. The CDR3 region is CASSQGDRAVTEAFF. For the CDR3, the DNA is TGTGCCAGCAGCCAAGGAGACAGGGCGGTCACTGAAGCTTTCTTT.

The V call is TRBV29-1, the J call TRBJ1-2, with 7 bases fitting TRBD1. Losses at the gene ends were 1 base for V and 0 bases for J; bases not matched to a gene: 11. Germline V gene sequence: CDR1 SQVTM, CDR2 ANQGSEA. This CDR3 has 17 amino acids. The CDR3 DNA sequence: TGCAGCGTTGAAGCCCTCGGACAGGAGGATTCTAACTATGGCTACACCTTC. Translation: CSVEALGQEDSNYGYTF.

The V gene is TRBV28, the J gene TRBJ1-4; D is uncertain. The CDR3 extends over 13 amino acids. Germline CDR1 is MDHEN and CDR2 is SYDVKM. The ends were cut back, 6 bases at V and 0 bases at J, with 5 bases in the middle. The CDR3 nucleotides are TGTGCCAGCAGGCGGTCAACTAATGAAAAACTGTTTTTT. Protein: CASRRSTNEKLFF.

The chain combines TRBV5-4 with TRBJ1-2; 9 nucleotides align to TRBD1. The CDR3 runs 15 residues. Trimming removed 5 bases from V and 4 bases from J; junction bases left unmatched: 9. Germline CDR1 reads SGHNT; CDR2 reads YYREEE (reference sequence). The CDR3 region is CASSWNRGQIYGYTF. The CDR3 region has the DNA TGTGCCAGCAGTTGGAACAGGGGGCAGATCTATGGCTACACCTTC.

The rearrangement uses TRBV5-6 and TRBJ1-2; 7 bases map to TRBD1. V gave up 5 bases and J gave up 0 bases; unmatched junction bases: 4. The germline CDR1 and CDR2 sequences are SGHDT and YYEEEE. The CDR3 length is 14 residues. CDR3 residues: CASSWDSSNYGYTF. In nucleotides, the CDR3 is TGTGCCAGCAGTTGGGACAGTTCTAACTATGGCTACACCTTC.